The 28 T cell receptor beta chains below all came from one sample that was sequenced in a study of T cell responses to AZD1222 COVID-19 vaccine. Sequenced by immunoSEQ multiplex PCR; TCRdb stores in-frame clones only, minus some. The sample holds roughly 98,000 clones, about 88% seen once. The sequencing used peripheral blood, collected 28 days after the second AZD1222 dose. Receptors were obtained from an adult who received the AZD1222 COVID-19 vaccine.

The chain is built from TRBV5-1 and TRBJ1-3, with TRBD1 matching 7 bases. The CDR3 runs 13 residues. Germline CDR1 SGHRS, CDR2 YFSETQ. The junction had 9 bases not matched to a gene; V was cut back by 6 bases and J by 9 bases. The CDR3 coding sequence is TGCGCCAGCACCCTGACAGGGAGCAGCACCATATATTTT. This translates into CASTLTGSSTIYF. The variable domain in full, with the rest retrieved from reference TRBV5-1 and TRBJ1-3, is KAGVTQTPRYLIKTRGQQVTLSCSPISGHRSVSWYQQTPGQGLQFLFEYFSETQRNKGNFPGRFSGRQFSNSRSEMNVSTLELGDSALYLCASTLTGSSTIYFGEGSWLTVV.

V and J are TRBV27 and TRBJ1-2; the D gene is possibly TRBD1 (5 bases). The ends were cut back, 0 bases at V and 8 bases at J, with 10 bases in the middle. The V gene's germline CDR1 is MNHEY and CDR2 SMNVEV (reference sequence). There are 13 residues in the CDR3. Here the CDR3 DNA reads TGTGCCAGCAGTTTATCGGGCAGGGTCGGCTACACCTTC. It translates to CASSLSGRVGYTF.

V gene TRBV5-1 combines with J gene TRBJ2-1; possibly TRBD2 for D (6 bases). Germline V gives CDR1 SGHRS, CDR2 YFSETQ. V shed 2 bases and J shed 0 bases, with 9 bases lying between them. This CDR3 region has 15 residues. Here the CDR3 DNA reads TGCGCCAGCAGCTTTGGCGGGGACTCCTACAATGAGCAGTTCTTC. As protein: CASSFGGDSYNEQFF.

The chain recombines TRBV11-3 with TRBJ2-4; 7 bases align to TRBD1. The CDR3 extends over 14 amino acids. CDR1 and CDR2 from the germline V gene are SGHNT and YENEEA. Trimming cost V 5 bases and J 4 bases; bases outside gene matches: 5. CDR3 protein: CASSRRQGKNIQYF. Written as DNA, the CDR3 is TGTGCCAGCAGCCGACGACAGGGTAAAAACATTCAGTACTTC.

The J gene is TRBJ2-2, the V gene TRBV3-1 (or the pseudogene TRBV3-2); D remains ambiguous. The V and J ends lost 0 bases and 0 bases respectively, with 11 bases between them. The CDR3 sequence is 17 residues long. Germline values: CDR1 LGHDT, CDR2 YNNKEL (reference sequence). The CDR3 loop is CASSQDLGLPNTGELFF. The CDR3 DNA sequence: TGTGCCAGCAGCCAAGATCTAGGGCTTCCGAACACCGGGGAGCTGTTTTTT.

The CDR3 protein is CASRPSGAVYEQYF. The CDR3 DNA reads as TGTGCCAGCAGGCCCTCAGGGGCGGTGTACGAGCAGTACTTC. The chain couples TRBV27 to TRBJ2-7, with a possible D match to TRBD1 (6 bases). V was trimmed by 6 bases and J by 4 bases, leaving 16 bases between them. The CDR3 loop spans 14 amino acids. CDR1 is MNHEY and CDR2 is SMNVEV in the germline V gene (reference sequence).

The chain employs TRBV24-1 and TRBJ1-2, with D tentatively TRBD1 (6 bases). CDR3 length: 14 residues. V was cut by 3 bases and J by 8 bases, with 15 bases left in between. Germline V gene data show CDR1 as KGHDR and CDR2 as SFDVKD. The CDR3 DNA sequence: TGTGCCACCAGTGATACTGACAGGTTCGGAGGCTACACCTTC. Its translation is CATSDTDRFGGYTF.

In DNA form, the CDR3 reads TGTGCCAGCAGTTACTCGGAACAGGGCACTGAAGCTTTCTTT. Its translation is CASSYSEQGTEAFF. V and J are TRBV6-5 and TRBJ1-1; D perhaps matches TRBD1 (6 bases). The V and J ends lost 0 bases and 4 bases respectively, with 9 bases between them. CDR1 is MNHEY, CDR2 SVGAGI, per germline. CDR3 length: 14 amino acids.

This clone was observed once. This chain connects TRBV5-4 to TRBJ1-1, with TRBD1 matching 7 bases. The V gene's germline CDR1 is SGHNT and CDR2 YYREEE (reference sequence). V shed 4 bases and J 4 bases; nucleotides not matched to a gene: 10. The CDR3 covers 15 residues. Here the CDR3 DNA reads TGTGCCAGCAGCGCGAAGACAGGGCCCGGCACTGAAGCTTTCTTT. Protein product: CASSAKTGPGTEAFF.

V and J are TRBV5-1 and TRBJ2-1, with 7 bases aligning to TRBD1. The CDR3 is 17 amino acids. The V segment lost 2 bases and the J segment 4 bases; nucleotides outside the gene matches: 12. The germline gives CDR1 SGHRS, CDR2 YFSETQ. Here the CDR3 DNA reads TGCGCCAGCAGCTTACAATCGCCGGGACAGATATACAATGAGCAGTTCTTC. It is translated as CASSLQSPGQIYNEQFF.

This chain uses TRBV18 with TRBJ2-7; the match to TRBD1 covers 8 bases. CDR3 size: 15 residues. Germline V gene sequence: CDR1 KGHSH, CDR2 LQKENI. Unmatched junction bases numbered 7, after V lost 2 bases and J lost 4 bases. CDR3 sequence: CASSPAGGGGYEQYF. In nucleotides, the CDR3 is TGTGCCAGCTCACCAGCAGGGGGCGGCGGGTACGAGCAGTACTTC.

The genes are TRBV5-6 and TRBJ2-7; tentative D call: TRBD1 (6 bases). The CDR3 spans 14 residues. V lost 2 bases and J lost 2, with 11 bases in between. Germline V gives CDR1 SGHDT, CDR2 YYEEEE. CDR3 loop: CASSLLQGTYEQYF. Written as DNA, the CDR3 is TGTGCCAGCAGCTTATTACAGGGCACCTACGAGCAGTACTTC.

This chain joins TRBV7-2 and TRBJ1-2, with D perhaps TRBD1 (6 bases). V lost 5 bases and J 1 base, leaving 20 bases between the germline ends. The CDR3 length is 17 residues. The germline gives CDR1 SGHTA, CDR2 FQGNSA. The CDR3, as DNA: TGTGCCAGCAGCACGGGGGGGGCGGCTCTAGATAACTATGGCTACACCTTC. This gives the protein CASSTGGAALDNYGYTF.

The CDR3 protein is CASSSDGGGGTEAFF. Written as DNA, the CDR3 is TGTGCCAGCAGCTCCGATGGGGGCGGAGGGACTGAAGCTTTCTTT. This chain uses TRBV7-3 with TRBJ1-1; TRBD1 is a possible D gene (6 bases). Trimming stripped 4 bases from V and 5 bases from J, with 17 bases between. CDR1 and CDR2 from the germline V gene are SGHTA and FQGTGA. The CDR3 is made up of 15 amino acids. Full variable domain (remainder filled in from reference TRBV7-3 and TRBJ1-1): GAGVSQTPSNKVTEKGKYVELRCDPISGHTALYWYRQSLGQGPEFLIYFQGTGAADDSGLPNDRFFAVRPEGSVSTLKIQRTERGDSAVYLCASSSDGGGGTEAFFGQGTRLTVV.

The rearrangement links TRBV5-4 to TRBJ2-3; weak D call: TRBD2 (8 bases). The CDR3 spans 15 residues. V lost 4 bases, J lost 4 bases, and 16 bases lay in between. Germline V gene lookup returns CDR1 SGHNT and CDR2 YYREEE (reference sequence). The CDR3 here is CASSREGAVADTQYF. The CDR3 nucleotides are TGTGCCAGCAGCCGGGAGGGGGCCGTCGCAGATACGCAGTATTTT.

V and J are TRBV9 and TRBJ2-1, with a tentative D call TRBD2 (5 bases). The CDR3 is 15 amino acids. V was pared by 2 bases and J by 6 bases, with 15 bases between. Germline loops: CDR1 SGDLS, CDR2 YYNGEE. The CDR3 spells CASSVSGRPINEQFF. The DNA of the CDR3 is TGTGCCAGCAGCGTGAGCGGACGTCCGATCAATGAGCAGTTCTTC.

The rearrangement links TRBV6-5 to TRBJ1-1, with TRBD1 as a possible D gene (6 bases). The CDR3 has 15 amino acids. Per the germline V gene, CDR1 is MNHEY and CDR2 is SVGAGI. The V end lost 5 bases, the J end lost 4 bases, and 17 bases lay between the germline ends. CDR3 bases: TGTGCCAGCAGTACTACCCTGACAGGCAGCACTGAAGCTTTCTTT. Its translation: CASSTTLTGSTEAFF.

The CDR3: CASAWSSWSNQPQHF. Here the CDR3 DNA reads TGTGCCAGTGCGTGGAGCTCTTGGTCCAATCAGCCCCAGCATTTT. V gene TRBV19 combines with J gene TRBJ1-5; D is unclear. The CDR3 consists of 15 residues. Germline CDR1 reads LNHDA; CDR2 reads SQIVND (reference sequence). Trimming left V 8 bases short and J 3 bases short, with 17 bases between.

The J gene is TRBJ2-2, the V gene TRBV5-5, with unresolved D. Germline lookup yields CDR1 SGHKS and CDR2 YYEKEE (reference sequence). The CDR3 totals 17 residues. Trimming took off 3 bases at V and 3 bases at J, with 18 bases between the two ends. This CDR3 is CASSSIIDARDTGELFF. The CDR3 nucleotides read TGTGCCAGCAGCTCAATTATAGACGCGCGAGACACCGGGGAGCTGTTTTTT.

This chain connects TRBV24-1 to TRBJ2-1; weak D call: TRBD1 (6 bases). Trimming removed 0 bases from V and 6 bases from J, with 14 bases in between. Germline V gives CDR1 KGHDR, CDR2 SFDVKD. The CDR3 is 16 residues long. In nucleotides, the CDR3 is TGTGCCACCAGTGATTTGCAAACTACAGGGAGCAATGAGCAGTTCTTC. Translation: CATSDLQTTGSNEQFF.

The chain has TRBV27 and TRBJ1-2; D gene uncertain. Trimming shortened V by 2 bases and J by 8 bases, and 21 bases separated the two germline ends. The CDR3 has 16 amino acids. Germline CDR1 MNHEY, CDR2 SMNVEV (reference sequence). The CDR3 spells CASSLHADPWLEGYTF. CDR3 sequence (DNA): TGTGCCAGCAGTTTACATGCGGACCCGTGGCTGGAGGGCTACACCTTC.

V is TRBV10-3 and J is TRBJ2-5; 11 nucleotides match TRBD2. The trim removed 3 bases at V and 4 bases at J, leaving 4 bases unmatched. The germline gives CDR1 ENHRY, CDR2 SYGVKD. CDR3 size: 15 residues. Here the CDR3 reads CAISESSGRPETQYF. The CDR3 DNA sequence: TGTGCCATCAGTGAATCTAGCGGGAGGCCAGAGACCCAGTACTTC.

The rearrangement links TRBV6-5 to TRBJ1-5; perhaps TRBD1 as D (5 bases). The CDR3 runs to 14 residues. V lost 8 bases to trimming and J lost 5 bases, with 16 bases between them. Germline CDR1 reads MNHEY; CDR2 reads SVGAGI. The CDR3 is CASQRAGTYQPQHF. CDR3 in DNA: TGTGCCAGCCAACGGGCAGGGACTTATCAGCCCCAGCATTTT.

The V and J genes are TRBV11-3 and TRBJ2-2; TRBD2 agrees at 12 bases. The CDR3 is 18 amino acids. The V gene's germline CDR1 is SGHNT and CDR2 YENEEA. V lost 5 bases to trimming and J lost 4 bases; unmatched junction nucleotides: 11. CDR3 sequence (DNA): TGTGCCAGCAGCGACTCTAGCGGGGGGGCTAAGGGCACCGGGGAGCTGTTTTTT. This codes for CASSDSSGGAKGTGELFF.

J is TRBJ1-2 and V is TRBV16, with D hard to call. Trimming took off 4 bases at V and 8 bases at J, with 20 bases between the two ends. The CDR3 spans 15 residues. CDR1 is KGHSY, CDR2 FQNENV, per germline. Here the CDR3 reads CASSRSETSGYGYTF. As DNA, the CDR3 is TGTGCCAGCAGCCGATCAGAAACCAGTGGGTACGGCTACACCTTC.

This clone came up a few times. This rearrangement joins TRBV9 to TRBJ2-5, with TRBD1 as a possible D gene (6 bases). The CDR3 runs to 16 residues. V lost 4 bases and J lost 1, with 17 bases in between. Germline CDR1 and CDR2: SGDLS and YYNGEE. The CDR3 sequence is CASSRRQARGQETQYF. DNA for the CDR3: TGTGCCAGCAGCAGGCGACAGGCCAGGGGCCAAGAGACCCAGTACTTC.

V gene TRBV24-1 combines with J gene TRBJ2-1; D unresolved. V was clipped by 6 bases and J by 6 bases, with 17 bases between them. CDR1 KGHDR and CDR2 SFDVKD come from the germline V gene. This CDR3 has 15 amino acids. The CDR3 DNA reads as TGTGCCACCAGTCTTTCAAAGCTCAACTCCAATGAGCAGTTCTTC. Amino acid sequence: CATSLSKLNSNEQFF.

The chain uses TRBV9 and TRBJ2-7; D perhaps matches TRBD2 (6 bases). CDR3 length equals 13 residues. Germline lookup yields CDR1 SGDLS and CDR2 YYNGEE. The V end lost 3 bases, the J end lost 6 bases, and 13 bases lay between the germline ends. CDR3 coding DNA: TGTGCCAGCAGCGCGGGAGACTCGGCCGAGCAGTACTTC. The encoded protein is CASSAGDSAEQYF.